This is a list of T cell receptor beta chains from one sample in a study of cytomegalovirus exposure and HLA in healthy donors. Here immunoSEQ multiplex PCR was the method, and the copy in TCRdb shows in-frame clones only, minus some. This sample has about 88,000 clones, with around 90% found just once. The sequenced sample was PBMCs. These receptors were taken from a man younger than 35 in good health and CMV-seronegative. Each CDR3 is given with its conserved first and last residue. D genes are given only for firm matches.

>TRBJ2-6|-|TRBV29-1
CSVEKSSGANVLTF
>TRBJ2-7|-|TRBV6-5
CASRNEAYEQYF
>TRBJ2-5|TRBD2|TRBV11-2
CASSLEAGGQETQYF
>TRBJ2-1|TRBD1|TRBV5-4
CASSPGQGKNEQFF
>TRBJ2-7|-|TRBV21-1
CASSKPTGTSCEQYF
>TRBJ2-4|TRBD1|TRBV2
CASSEDRGRENIQYF
>TRBJ2-1|-|TRBV11-1
CASSLGAYEQFF
>TRBJ2-4|TRBD2|TRBV28
CASSTPLADPDSIQYF
>TRBJ2-1|-|TRBV29-1
CSVDTGGYSKSSYNEQFF
>TRBJ2-1|TRBD2|TRBV11-3
CASSLRKRDSEQFF
>TRBJ2-1|TRBD1|TRBV28
CASSPILSGTGGYEQFF
>TRBJ2-3|TRBD2|TRBV7-9
CASSLEGRGDTQYF
>TRBJ2-4|TRBD1|TRBV9
CASSVGPGQPQIRKAKNIQYF
>TRBJ1-4|-|TRBV6-1
CASSESRSTNEKLFF
>TRBJ1-3|-|TRBV30
CAWGSPGGIGNTIYF
>-|-|TRBV28
CASSRTDGPRNYEQYF
>TRBJ1-2|-|TRBV5-3
CARSLCSRGRGYTF
>TRBJ2-7|TRBD2|TRBV28
CASSLGLAGAYSYEQYF
>TRBJ2-1|-|TRBV19
CASSIGGEVYNEQFF
>TRBJ2-1|-|TRBV23-1
CASSQSGARCHEQFF
>TRBJ2-1|TRBD1|TRBV7-6
CASSPQPPRDSYNEQFF
>TRBJ2-1|-|TRBV4-3
CASSRNQDNEQFF
>TRBJ1-3|TRBD1|TRBV6-5
CASSYERGPGNTIYF
>TRBJ2-7|TRBD2|TRBV28
CASSLLRTSGRASYEQYF
>TRBJ2-7|-|TRBV6-1
CASSVLWGGLYEQYF
>TRBJ1-4|TRBD1|TRBV29-1
CSVEAQGFGTNEKLFF
>TRBJ2-1|-|TRBV5-1
CASRRALDEQFF
>TRBJ2-1|TRBD1|TRBV18
CASSPWLRRTGYNEQFF
>TRBJ2-1|-|TRBV7-6
CASSPSLGQTEQFF
>TRBJ1-4|-|TRBV28
CASSIPKGGREKLFF
>TRBJ1-1|-|TRBV29-1
CGGGGELEAFF
>TRBJ1-5|-|TRBV7-2
CASSAHRDQPQHF
>TRBJ1-5|TRBD1|TRBV5-6
CASSTPGQDQPQHF
>TRBJ1-5|-|TRBV2
CASDLGLSQPQHF
>TRBJ2-7|TRBD1|TRBV5-1
CASSLPGQGAEQYF
>TRBJ1-2|-|TRBV19
CASSQEGTPSGYTF
>TRBJ2-2|TRBD2|TRBV14
CASSQVGTSGRRDGELFF
>TRBJ2-7|-|TRBV10-3
CAARRDRAYEQYF
>TRBJ1-4|-|TRBV25-1
CASSHDSRLNEKLFF
>TRBJ1-6|-|TRBV7-9
CASSGRQPSSYNSPLHF
>TRBJ2-2|TRBD2|TRBV7-9
CSSSPSGLAGGIGELFF
>TRBJ2-7|TRBD1|TRBV6-6
CASSLHGGQGRSEQYF
>TRBJ1-1|TRBD1|TRBV6-5
CASSLTGGNLGTEAFF
>TRBJ2-7|-|TRBV25-1
CASSESGMLGEQYF
>TRBJ1-1|-|TRBV6-6
CASSYSMGQGTEAFF
>TRBJ2-3|-|TRBV27
CASSPLFGTDTQYF
>TRBJ2-3|TRBD1|TRBV7-2
CASSVHRGPTDTQYF
>TRBJ2-7|-|TRBV27
CASSVREKYEQYF
>TRBJ2-6|-|TRBV6-1
CASSEANYASGANVLTF
>TRBJ2-2|-|TRBV30
CAWSVRGEGRTGELFF
>TRBJ2-3|TRBD1|TRBV6-1
CASSSGTDFTDTQYF
>TRBJ2-6|-|TRBV2
CASRRQNTFSGANVLTF
>TRBJ1-1|-|TRBV13
CASSRDINTEAFF
>TRBJ1-2|TRBD1|TRBV7-2
CASSSPPGQGTLDNYGYTF
>TRBJ1-1|TRBD1|TRBV19
CASSLRQGRTEAFF
>TRBJ2-5|TRBD2|TRBV9
CASSVGAGGQGETQYF
>TRBJ2-3|-|TRBV19
CASSIDLGRSTDTQYF
>TRBJ1-5|-|TRBV5-1
CASSQDSSNQPQHF
>TRBJ2-1|TRBD2|TRBV2
CASSEFVGGIPGLAGVAYNEQFF
>TRBJ2-7|TRBD1|TRBV2
CASRGQGPYGQYF